This TCR beta chain came from a study of CD4 and CD8 cells across lung adenocarcinoma regions. TCRdb called the PCR reads again in MiXCR, with one record for every CDR3 protein. The table records 3,000 to 4,000 distinct CDR3 sequences, 50% to 70% of them present only once. Samples came from patients with localized non-small cell lung adenocarcinoma. The sample comprised CD4+ T cells from the margin of a lung tumor. This sequence was found in a male donor with lung adenocarcinoma. The CD4 and CD8 labels of this study may be unreliable.

The CDR3 nucleotides are TGTGCCAGCAGTTTTTTTTCAGTTGTCGGGGATGAGCAGTTCTTC. It yields the protein CASSFFSVVGDEQFF. This sequence joins TRBV12-3 or TRBV12-4 and TRBJ2-1; D possibly corresponds to TRBD2 (5 bases). CDR3 length: 15 amino acids. V gave up 3 bases and J gave up 8 bases, with 17 bases separating them.